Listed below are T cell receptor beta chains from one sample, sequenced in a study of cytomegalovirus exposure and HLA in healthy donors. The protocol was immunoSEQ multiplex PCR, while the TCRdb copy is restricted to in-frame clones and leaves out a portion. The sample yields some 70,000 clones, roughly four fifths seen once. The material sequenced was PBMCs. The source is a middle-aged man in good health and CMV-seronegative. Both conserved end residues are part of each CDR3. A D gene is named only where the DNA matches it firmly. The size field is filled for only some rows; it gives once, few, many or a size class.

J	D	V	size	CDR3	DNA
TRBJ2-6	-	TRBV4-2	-	CASSQGRHGGANVLTF	TGTGCCAGCAGCCAAGGTAGACATGGTGGGGCCAACGTCCTGACTTTC
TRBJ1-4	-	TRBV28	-	CASIRRETGRLFF	TGTGCCAGCATCCGGCGTGAGACGGGTAGGCTGTTTTTT
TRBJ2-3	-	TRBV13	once	CASSLVAEDTQYF	TGTGCCAGCAGCTTAGTCGCGGAGGATACGCAGTATTTT
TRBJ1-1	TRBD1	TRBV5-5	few	CASSSSGGTGTEAFF	TGTGCCAGCAGCTCCTCAGGGGGCACGGGCACTGAAGCTTTCTTT
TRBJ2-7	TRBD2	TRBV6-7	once	CASRPRTSGRVYDEQYF	TGTGCCAGCAGACCCCGGACTAGCGGGAGGGTATACGACGAGCAGTACTTC
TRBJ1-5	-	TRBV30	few	CAWGAGGNQPQHF	TGTGCCTGGGGCGCCGGGGGAAATCAGCCCCAGCATTTT
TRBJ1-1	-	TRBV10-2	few	CATSGRGTEAFF	TGCGCCACCAGTGGGCGGGGGACTGAAGCTTTCTTT
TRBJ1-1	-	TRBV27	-	CASSLTGMNTEAFF	TGTGCCAGCAGTTTGACGGGGATGAACACTGAAGCTTTCTTT
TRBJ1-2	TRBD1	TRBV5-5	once	CASSLRQGLLDYGYTF	TGTGCCAGCAGCTTGAGACAGGGACTCTTGGACTATGGCTACACCTTC
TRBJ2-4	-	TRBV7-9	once	CASSSSRNIQYF	TGTGCCAGCAGCTCTAGCAGAAACATTCAGTACTTC
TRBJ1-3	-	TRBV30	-	CAWSLGGYGNTIYF	TGTGCCTGGAGTTTGGGGGGTTACGGAAACACCATATATTTT
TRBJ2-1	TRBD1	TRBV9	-	CASSARDSSYNEQFF	TGTGCCAGCAGCGCCCGGGACAGCTCCTACAATGAGCAGTTCTTC
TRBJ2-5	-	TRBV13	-	CASSFLAGAETQYF	TGTGCCAGCAGCTTTTTGGCAGGGGCAGAGACCCAGTACTTC
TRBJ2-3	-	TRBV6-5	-	CASSSPGLDTQYF	TGTGCCAGCAGTTCCCCGGGGTTAGATACGCAGTATTTT
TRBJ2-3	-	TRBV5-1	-	CASSLVVSDTQYF	TGCGCCAGCAGCCTCGTCGTTTCAGATACGCAGTATTTT
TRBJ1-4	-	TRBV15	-	CATSGIGRGTNEKLFF	TGTGCCACCAGCGGTATAGGGAGGGGGACGAATGAAAAACTGTTTTTT
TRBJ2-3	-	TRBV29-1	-	CSVVQGPTDTQYF	TGCAGCGTTGTACAGGGACCTACAGATACGCAGTATTTT
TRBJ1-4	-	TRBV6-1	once	CASSEGGLGQEKLFF	TGTGCCAGCAGTGAAGGGGGACTGGGCCAAGAAAAACTGTTTTTT